The 17 T cell receptor beta chains presented below share a single source sample, sequenced in a study of CD8+CD57+ T cells in acquired aplastic anemia (dated by TCRdb to about 2018). The reads were generated on an Illumina HiSeq 2000. Genomic DNA served as template for TCR beta VDJ combination and CDR3 sequence profiling. The public sequencing data were trimmed at Q25 with fastp and processed into clonotypes with MiXCR by TCRdb, which kept only in-frame beta chains. A single entry per CDR3 protein holds the most common genes and DNA from its merged rows. The sample table holds approximately 250,000 distinct CDR3 sequences, of which roughly 82% were seen once. About two fifths of the sample rests with the top ten. Expansion of CD8+CD57+ cells had been shown by flow cytometry in the patients chosen for sequencing. The sample taken for sequencing was sorted CD4+, CD8+, or CD8+CD57+ T cells (not recorded which) from PBMCs. These receptors all come from a human donor with aplastic anemia.

The chain recombines TRBV7-8 with TRBJ2-7, with D uncertain. The germline CDR1 and CDR2 sequences are SGHVS and FQNEAQ. CDR3 length: 12 residues. The chain's CDR3 is CARDLSSYEQYF. The CDR3 nucleotides read TGTGCTAGAGATCTTAGTTCCTACGAGCAGTACTTC.

This chain connects TRBV7-4 to TRBJ2-7; TRBD1 aligns across 7 bases. The V gene end was trimmed by 3 bases and the J gene end by 7 bases; junction bases not matched to a gene: 15. CDR3 length equals 16 residues. CDR1 and CDR2 (germline): SGHVT, SQSDAQ. The CDR3 sequence is CASSFLTSRGTDEQYV. The CDR3 nucleotides read TGTGCCAGCAGCTTTCTAACAAGCAGGGGGACCGATGAGCAGTACGTC.

This clonotype was counted between two and nine times. Compared with germline, one end of the junction differs, possibly owing to a read error. The chain couples TRBV7-7 to TRBJ2-1; D may be TRBD1 (5 bases). CDR1 is SSHAT and CDR2 is FNYEAQ in the germline V gene (reference sequence). The CDR3 has 14 residues. This chain's CDR3 is CASSPQDTNNEQFF. CDR3 in DNA: TGTGCTAGCAGCCCCCAGGACACCAACAATGAGCAGTTCTTC.

Concerning this clonotype: At one of its ends the junction is not consistent with the germline gene, which may arise from a read error. V and J are TRBV6-5 and TRBJ2-1, with D perhaps matching TRBD2 (6 bases). Per germline, CDR1 MNHEY and CDR2 SVGAGI. CDR3 length: 16 residues. The CDR3 DNA reads TGTGCCAGCAGCCAGGAGGGCGGAAACGGTCAGGATGGGCAGTTCTTT. Translating gives CASSQEGGNGQDGQFF.

V gene TRBV4-1 combines with J gene TRBJ2-5; D is undetermined. From germline, CDR1 is MGHRA and CDR2 YSYEKL. V was shortened by 0 bases and J by 7 bases, with 0 bases between the two germline ends. The CDR3 has 10 amino acids. CDR3 sequence reads: CASSQETQYF. The CDR3 DNA is TGCGCCAGCAGCCAAGAGACCCAGTACTTC.

The chain links TRBV11-3 to TRBJ1-2; D is ambiguous. The CDR3 consists of 15 residues. Trimming removed 6 bases at V and 5 bases at J, with 19 bases between. CDR1 is SGHNT and CDR2 is YENEEA in the germline V gene. In DNA form, the CDR3 reads TGTGCCAGCAGTCTAGACCTAGCAGGAGCTTATGGCTACACCTTC. Protein: CASSLDLAGAYGYTF.

The rearrangement uses TRBV7-2 and TRBJ1-4; 10 bases agree with TRBD1. V lost 2 bases and J lost 8; bases outside the gene matches: 8. This CDR3 contains 16 residues. The V gene's germline CDR1 is SGHTA and CDR2 FQGNSA. The CDR3, as DNA: TGTGCCAGCAGCTTAATCGACAGGGGGCACAAGGAAAAACTGTTTTTT. It is translated as CASSLIDRGHKEKLFF.

This clonotype was counted only a few times. Because the CDR3's place on the DNA is in doubt, the DNA is left out and the CDR3 is given as listed by TCRdb. The chain recombines TRBV7-9 with TRBJ1-2. A total of 14 residues make up the CDR3, ends included. Germline V CDR1 and CDR2: SEHNR, FQNEAQ (reference sequence). CDR3 amino acids: CASSLVETQYFGPF.

This clonotype was counted a single time. This is likely a read error, given that the CDR3 carries no conserved phenylalanine or tryptophan at its end. No DNA is shown, since the ends of the CDR3 on it are uncertain; the CDR3 is the one TCRdb lists. The J gene is TRBJ2-3, the V gene TRBV7-8; the table calls TRBD1, which could not be checked here. The CDR3 is 13 amino acids long, termini counted. Germline V gives CDR1 SGHVS, CDR2 FQNEAQ. CDR3 region: CASGVGGGATTHY.

With regard to this clonotype: At one end, the junction sequence differs from germline, possibly due to a read error. V gene TRBV7-9 combines with J gene TRBJ1-1; D uncertain. CDR1 SEHNR and CDR2 FQNEAQ come from the germline V gene (reference sequence). This CDR3 region has 15 residues. This chain's CDR3 is CASSLALTWSTEVFF. CDR3 nucleotides: TGTGCCAGCAGCTTAGCTCTGACATGGAGCACTGAAGTTTTCTTT.

The rearrangement uses TRBV20-1 and TRBJ1-2; D unclear. Trimming took 6 bases from V and 11 from J, leaving 19 bases between them. The CDR3 is made up of 12 amino acids. Germline V gives CDR1 DFQATT, CDR2 SNEGSKA (reference sequence). The CDR3 sequence: CSARVQAEGYTF. The CDR3 DNA is TGCAGTGCCCGGGTCCAAGCGGAAGGGTACACCTTC.

The rearrangement uses TRBV2 and TRBJ2-3; 10 bases are shared with TRBD2. The CDR3 spans 13 residues. Germline CDR1 and CDR2: SNHLY and FYNNEI. CDR3 DNA: TGTGGCGGACTAGCGGCGGGCACAGATACGCAGTATTTT. Protein: CGGLAAGTDTQYF.

Notes on this clonotype: Given the absence of the conserved phenylalanine or tryptophan at the CDR3 end, a read error is likely. The DNA is left out, because the CDR3 cannot be placed on it with certainty; the CDR3 is given as TCRdb lists it. The gene calls are TRBV5-5 and TRBJ2-3. The CDR3 sequence runs 14 residues, both termini included. The germline V gene encodes CDR1 SGHKS and CDR2 YYEKEE (reference sequence). CDR3 sequence reads: CASSLAWGADTQSI.

As regards this clonotype: Mismatch with germline at one junction end may stem from a read error. This sequence joins TRBV7-9 and TRBJ1-1, with TRBD1 identical over 8 bases. The germline V gene has CDR1 SEHNR and CDR2 FQNEAQ (reference sequence). CDR3 length: 14 amino acids. The CDR3 DNA reads as TGTGCCAGCCAGGGGGCGAGGGAGACCAAGTACGCCTTGTTT. Its translation is CASQGARETKYALF.

This clonotype occurred a few times. Germline is not matched at one junction end, which may reflect a read error. This chain uses TRBV24-1 with TRBJ2-1; 7 bases are shared with TRBD2. The CDR3 contains 14 residues. In germline, CDR1 is KGHDR, CDR2 SFDVKD. CDR3 in DNA: TGTGCCACCAGTGACCCGGGACCAGCGGGAAGTCTGTCCTTC. Protein sequence: CATSDPGPAGSLSF.

This chain links TRBV7-8 with TRBJ2-5; D possibly corresponds to TRBD2 (6 bases). The V gene lost 1 base and the J gene lost 14 bases, with 23 bases spanning the gap. The CDR3 length is 15 residues. The germline gives CDR1 SGHVS, CDR2 FQNEAQ. The CDR3 reads CASSLGGTGGEAHYF. The DNA of the CDR3 is TGTGCCAGCAGCTTAGGCGGGACGGGCGGAGAGGCTCACTACTTC.

The rearrangement joins TRBV29-1 to TRBJ1-1; D gene uncertain. The CDR3 sequence is 13 residues long. Trimming took 4 bases from V and 0 from J, leaving 9 bases between them. Germline V gene sequence: CDR1 SQVTM, CDR2 ANQGSEA. The CDR3 sequence is CSVGLDLNTEAFF. CDR3 coding DNA: TGCAGCGTTGGGCTCGATTTGAACACTGAAGCTTTCTTT.